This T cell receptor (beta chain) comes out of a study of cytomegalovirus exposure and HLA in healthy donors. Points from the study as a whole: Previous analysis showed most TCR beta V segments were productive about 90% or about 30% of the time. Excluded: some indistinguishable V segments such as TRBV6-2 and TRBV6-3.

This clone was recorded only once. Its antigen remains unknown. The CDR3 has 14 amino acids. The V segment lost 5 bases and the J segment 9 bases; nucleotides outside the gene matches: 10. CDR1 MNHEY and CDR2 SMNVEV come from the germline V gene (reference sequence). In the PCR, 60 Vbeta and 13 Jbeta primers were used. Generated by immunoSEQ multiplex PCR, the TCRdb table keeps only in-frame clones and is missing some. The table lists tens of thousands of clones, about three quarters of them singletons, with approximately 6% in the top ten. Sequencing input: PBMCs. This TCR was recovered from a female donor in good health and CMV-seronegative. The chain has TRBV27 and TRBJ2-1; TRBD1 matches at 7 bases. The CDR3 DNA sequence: TGTGCCAGCAGTAGGCTGACAGGGAGTTTTGAGCAGTTCTTC. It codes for CASSRLTGSFEQFF.